The 30 T cell receptor beta chains below all came from one sample that was sequenced in a study of T cell responses to AZD1222 COVID-19 vaccine. Sequenced by immunoSEQ multiplex PCR; TCRdb stores in-frame clones only, minus some. The table lists about 180,000 clones, roughly 92% of them singletons. Sequencing was performed on peripheral blood, taken on day 0 of AZD1222 vaccination. These receptors were taken from an adult in good health.

J is TRBJ1-4 and V is TRBV6-5; D unclear. The V end was cut by 7 bases, the J end by 0 bases, with 3 bases between. There are 12 residues in the CDR3. Looked up from germline, CDR1 is MNHEY and CDR2 is SVGAGI. The CDR3 DNA reads as TGTGCCAGCACGTCAACTAATGAAAAACTGTTTTTT. Protein sequence: CASTSTNEKLFF.

This chain connects TRBV10-2 to TRBJ1-1; D is undetermined. The CDR3 contains 14 residues. Germline CDR1 and CDR2: WSHSY and SAAADI. The V end lost 2 bases, the J end lost 0 bases, and 7 bases lay between the germline ends. The CDR3 DNA reads as TGCGCCAGCAGTGAGGGCAGCTTGAACACTGAAGCTTTCTTT. The encoded protein is CASSEGSLNTEAFF.

The J gene is TRBJ1-1, the V gene TRBV29-1; TRBD1 agrees at 7 bases. The CDR3 runs to 15 residues. The V gene's germline CDR1 is SQVTM and CDR2 ANQGSEA. V shed 7 bases, J shed 4 bases, and the junction held 15 bases outside the gene matches. This CDR3 is CSAEGGGGAVTEAFF. DNA of the CDR3: TGCAGCGCCGAGGGAGGAGGGGGCGCCGTCACTGAAGCTTTCTTT. Full variable domain (remainder filled in from reference TRBV29-1 and TRBJ1-1): SAVISQKPSRDICQRGTSLTIQCQVDSQVTMMFWYRQQPGQSLTLIATANQGSEATYESGFVIDKFPISRPNLTFSTLTVSNMSPEDSSIYLCSAEGGGGAVTEAFFGQGTRLTVV.

As DNA, the CDR3 is TGCAGCGTTGGCGAGGGAGGGAACACTGAAGCTTTCTTT. Translating it yields CSVGEGGNTEAFF. The chain is built from TRBV29-1 and TRBJ1-1; D remains ambiguous. This CDR3 spans 13 amino acids. Deletions cut 4 bases from V and 1 base from J, with 10 bases between. Per germline, CDR1 SQVTM and CDR2 ANQGSEA.

CDR3 in amino acids: CASSFRGHNSPLHF. The CDR3 bases are TGTGCCAGCAGCTTCAGGGGGCACAATTCACCCCTCCACTTT. The chain uses TRBV5-4 and TRBJ1-6, with 8 bases lining up with TRBD1. CDR1 SGHNT and CDR2 YYREEE come from the germline V gene (reference sequence). J gave up 7 bases and V 2 bases, and 2 bases lay outside the gene matches. CDR3 length equals 14 residues.

The genes are TRBV14 and TRBJ2-5, with D possibly TRBD1 on 7 matching bases. The CDR3 is 13 amino acids. CDR1 is SGHDN, CDR2 FVKESK, per germline. V gave up 3 bases and J gave up 4 bases, with 9 bases separating them. For the CDR3, the DNA is TGTGCCAGCAGCCACCAGGGGGGAGAGACCCAGTACTTC. It translates to CASSHQGGETQYF.

The chain carries TRBV19 and TRBJ2-1; D could derive from TRBD1 or TRBD2 (6 bases each). The V gene's germline CDR1 is LNHDA and CDR2 SQIVND (reference sequence). V lost 6 bases to trimming and J lost 4 bases, with 19 bases between them. There are 16 residues in the CDR3. DNA of the CDR3: TGTGCCAGTAGAATAATCGGGGGCAGCTATTACAATGAGCAGTTCTTC. It specifies CASRIIGGSYYNEQFF.

This chain uses TRBV10-3 with TRBJ1-1; TRBD1 matches at 8 bases. The J segment lost 6 bases and the V segment lost 10 bases, leaving 7 bases of the junction unmatched. Germline V CDR1 and CDR2: ENHRY, SYGVKD. The CDR3 has 12 amino acids. The CDR3 region has the DNA TGTGCCAGCGGACAGGGTGTCGCTGAAGCTTTCTTT. As protein: CASGQGVAEAFF.

The genes are TRBV6-6 and TRBJ1-2; TRBD1 is a possible D gene (6 bases). Germline lookup yields CDR1 MNHNY and CDR2 SVGAGI (reference sequence). V was shortened by 5 bases and J by 2 bases, with 9 bases between the two germline ends. This CDR3 has 13 residues. The chain's CDR3 is CASSNRENYGYTF. DNA of the CDR3: TGTGCCAGCAGTAACAGGGAAAACTATGGCTACACCTTC.

The chain employs TRBV12-5 and TRBJ2-1; TRBD2 matches at 8 bases. The germline gives CDR1 LGHNT, CDR2 FRNRAP. The length of the CDR3 is 15 residues. V gave up 6 bases and J gave up 6 bases; unmatched junction bases: 10. Written as DNA, the CDR3 is TGTGCTAGTGGACCAAGCGGGAGTATTGGCAATGAGCAGTTCTTC. It is translated as CASGPSGSIGNEQFF.

CDR3 coding DNA: TGTGCCAGCAGCCAAGCCCTTTCTGGTGAGCAGTTCTTC. It encodes CASSQALSGEQFF. V usage is TRBV4-2 and J usage is TRBJ2-1; no clear D gene. Trimming stripped 1 base from V and 9 bases from J, with 10 bases between. The germline gives CDR1 LGHNA, CDR2 YNFKEQ. CDR3 size: 13 residues.

This sequence joins TRBV2 and TRBJ2-1, with TRBD2 as a possible D gene (5 bases). The V end lost 6 bases, the J end lost 7 bases, and 10 bases lay between the germline ends. This CDR3 region has 12 residues. Germline CDR1 and CDR2: SNHLY and FYNNEI. CDR3 nucleotide sequence: TGTGCCAGCAGAGGTAGCGAGAATGAGCAGTTCTTC. Protein: CASRGSENEQFF.

The rearrangement links TRBV11-2 to TRBJ1-1, with D possibly TRBD1 on 5 matching bases. Germline CDR1 reads SGHAT; CDR2 reads FQNNGV. Trimming took 0 bases from V and 2 from J, leaving 10 bases between them. The CDR3 extends over 15 amino acids. CDR3 in amino acids: CASSLDGGINTEAFF. The CDR3 DNA is TGTGCCAGCAGCTTAGACGGGGGGATAAACACTGAAGCTTTCTTT.

The chain couples TRBV10-2 to TRBJ1-2, with D possibly being TRBD1 (5 bases). The V gene lost 8 bases and the J gene lost 3 bases, with 13 bases spanning the gap. The germline CDR1 and CDR2 sequences are WSHSY and SAAADI. The CDR3 is made up of 13 amino acids. CDR3 amino acids: CASRRGGDYGYTF. The CDR3 DNA reads TGCGCCAGCCGGAGGGGCGGCGACTATGGCTACACCTTC.

In this sample, this clone turned up a few times. This sequence joins TRBV29-1 and TRBJ1-1; tentatively, D is TRBD1 (5 bases). CDR3 length equals 14 residues. Germline V lookup: CDR1 SQVTM, CDR2 ANQGSEA. V was clipped by 6 bases and J by 5 bases, with 19 bases between them. The chain's CDR3 is CSVGTPGEYTEAFF. DNA of the CDR3: TGCAGCGTCGGGACTCCCGGAGAGTATACTGAAGCTTTCTTT.

The CDR3 coding sequence is TGCGCCAGCCACCCGGGACTAGCGAGATCTAGGCCCTACAATGAGCAGTTCTTC. Translation: CASHPGLARSRPYNEQFF. This rearrangement joins TRBV5-1 to TRBJ2-1; 10 nucleotides match TRBD2. The germline V gene has CDR1 SGHRS and CDR2 YFSETQ. V was clipped by 7 bases and J by 2 bases; unmatched bases: 15. The CDR3 is 18 amino acids.

J is TRBJ1-5 and V is TRBV5-1, with 7 positions matching TRBD1. The J segment lost 5 bases and the V segment lost 0 bases, leaving 5 bases of the junction unmatched. The CDR3 length is 15 residues. The germline V gene encodes CDR1 SGHRS and CDR2 YFSETQ. CDR3 in amino acids: CASSLDAGGDQPQHF. The DNA of the CDR3 is TGCGCCAGCAGCTTGGACGCAGGGGGGGATCAGCCCCAGCATTTT.

The genes are TRBV30 and TRBJ1-1, with D perhaps matching TRBD1 (6 bases). CDR1 is GTSNPN, CDR2 SVGIG, per germline (reference sequence). The CDR3 extends over 13 amino acids. V was trimmed by 3 bases and J by 3 bases, leaving 11 bases between them. The CDR3 region has the DNA TGTGCCTGGAGCCTAGGGGGTGACACTGAAGCTTTCTTT. It is translated as CAWSLGGDTEAFF.

This clone was detected a few times. This sequence joins TRBV6-4 and TRBJ2-2; possible D gene TRBD2, 5 bases. The germline gives CDR1 MRHNA, CDR2 SNTAGT. Trimming removed 0 bases at V and 3 bases at J, with 8 bases between. The CDR3 covers 15 residues. The DNA for the CDR3 is TGTGCCAGCAGTGACTCAGGGAGAGACACCGGGGAGCTGTTTTTT. Translation gives CASSDSGRDTGELFF.

V gene TRBV7-2 combines with J gene TRBJ2-1; a possible D gene is TRBD2 (5 bases). V was shortened by 2 bases and J by 1 base, with 15 bases between the two germline ends. The CDR3 sequence is 17 residues long. Germline V gene data show CDR1 as SGHTA and CDR2 as FQGNSA. The CDR3 DNA follows: TGTGCCAGCAGCTTAAGGAACACTAGGAGGTCCTACAATGAGCAGTTCTTC. Its translation is CASSLRNTRRSYNEQFF. Filled out from reference TRBV7-2 and TRBJ2-1, the complete variable domain reads GAGVSQSPSNKVTEKGKDVELRCDPISGHTALYWYRQSLGQGLEFLIYFQGNSAPDKSGLPSDRFSAERTGGSVSTLTIQRTQQEDSAVYLCASSLRNTRRSYNEQFFGPGTRLTVL.

The genes are TRBV6-5 and TRBJ2-2; D gene ambiguous. This CDR3 spans 12 amino acids. Germline loops: CDR1 MNHEY, CDR2 SVGAGI. The V gene lost 9 bases and the J gene lost 2 bases, with 7 bases spanning the gap. The CDR3 nucleotides are TGTGCCAGTTCGCGAAACACCGGGGAGCTGTTTTTT. This sequence encodes CASSRNTGELFF.

The chain has TRBV30 and TRBJ1-2; D unclear. V dropped 6 bases and J dropped 4 bases, with 15 bases sitting between them. CDR3 size: 13 residues. CDR1 GTSNPN and CDR2 SVGIG come from the germline V gene (reference sequence). CDR3 nucleotide sequence: TGTGCCTGCCTCCTTAGGAGTGGCTATGGCTACACCTTC. Its protein is CACLLRSGYGYTF.

The V gene is TRBV29-1, the J gene TRBJ2-6; D perhaps matches TRBD2 (5 bases). The CDR3 contains 16 residues. Germline CDR1 is SQVTM and CDR2 is ANQGSEA. V lost 1 base, J lost 2 bases, and 12 bases lay in between. The CDR3 reads CSVEGETSTGANVLTF. The CDR3 coding sequence is TGCAGCGTTGAAGGGGAGACCTCTACTGGGGCCAACGTCCTGACTTTC.

The chain couples TRBV27 to TRBJ2-7, with TRBD1 as a possible D gene (6 bases). Germline assignment: CDR1 MNHEY and CDR2 SMNVEV (reference sequence). Trimming shortened V by 2 bases and J by 7 bases, and 9 bases separated the two germline ends. CDR3 length equals 12 residues. The CDR3 DNA follows: TGTGCCAGCAGTTTAATAGGGGGTGAGCAGTACTTC. This translates into CASSLIGGEQYF.

V gene TRBV10-2 combines with J gene TRBJ2-7, with TRBD1 matching 7 bases. Germline V gene sequence: CDR1 WSHSY, CDR2 SAAADI. The CDR3 runs to 14 residues. The J segment lost 3 bases and the V segment lost 8 bases, leaving 10 bases of the junction unmatched. The CDR3 region is CASGPSQGVYEQYF. CDR3 nucleotides: TGCGCCAGCGGACCCTCTCAGGGGGTCTACGAGCAGTACTTC.

This clone was recorded only once. The chain couples TRBV7-2 to TRBJ2-1, with TRBD2 matching 11 bases. The CDR3 covers 15 residues. CDR1 is SGHTA, CDR2 FQGNSA, per germline. Trimming took 5 bases from V and 0 from J; bases not matched to a gene: 0. CDR3 nucleotides: TGTGCCAGCAGCGGACTAGCGGGCTCCTACAATGAGCAGTTCTTC. It specifies CASSGLAGSYNEQFF.

The chain links TRBV15 to TRBJ2-1, with TRBD2 matching over 8 bases. This CDR3 comprises 16 residues. Germline loops: CDR1 LNHNV, CDR2 YYDKDF (reference sequence). Trimming at V came to 8 bases and at J to 3 bases, leaving 12 bases not matched to a gene. CDR3 in DNA: TGTGCCACCCAGCCTACCGGGACTAGACTCTACAATGAGCAGTTCTTC. Protein: CATQPTGTRLYNEQFF. The complete variable domain, with remaining parts taken from reference TRBV15 and TRBJ2-1, reads DAMVIQNPRYQVTQFGKPVTLSCSQTLNHNVMYWYQQKSSQAPKLLFHYYDKDFNNEADTPDNFQSRRPNTSFCFLDIRSPGLGDTAMYLCATQPTGTRLYNEQFFGPGTRLTVL.

The V gene is TRBV30, the J gene TRBJ1-6, with 8 nucleotides matching TRBD1. The junction had 8 bases not matched to a gene; V was cut back by 5 bases and J by 5 bases. Germline lookup yields CDR1 GTSNPN and CDR2 SVGIG (reference sequence). This CDR3 spans 15 amino acids. The CDR3 sequence: CAWGRTGTDNSPLHF. DNA for the CDR3: TGTGCCTGGGGCAGGACAGGGACTGATAATTCACCCCTCCACTTT.

V and J are TRBV24-1 and TRBJ1-1, with TRBD1 matching over 8 bases. V trimming: 4 bases; J trimming: 4 bases; junction bases outside the gene matches: 1. CDR3 size: 13 residues. The V gene's germline CDR1 is KGHDR and CDR2 SFDVKD. CDR3 in DNA: TGTGCCACCAGTGAGACAGGGGTCACTGAAGCTTTCTTT. Its translation: CATSETGVTEAFF.

The gene calls are TRBV10-3 and TRBJ2-5; D perhaps matches TRBD2 (5 bases). Germline lookup yields CDR1 ENHRY and CDR2 SYGVKD. CDR3 size: 12 residues. The V end was cut by 4 bases, the J end by 9 bases, with 12 bases between. The CDR3 sequence is CAISAPKEAQYF. The DNA of the CDR3 is TGTGCCATCAGTGCCCCTAAGGAGGCCCAGTACTTC.